Below are 27 T cell receptor beta chains sequenced from a single sample in a study of T cell responses to AZD1222 COVID-19 vaccine. Assay: immunoSEQ multiplex PCR; the TCRdb copy retains only in-frame clones and omits some. The table lists roughly 200,000 clones, about 91% of them singletons. The sample in question was peripheral blood, obtained on day 0 of AZD1222 vaccination. The receptors were gathered from an adult in good health.

The chain links TRBV28 to TRBJ2-1; TRBD1 matches 10 bases. The CDR3 contains 16 residues. Germline values: CDR1 MDHEN, CDR2 SYDVKM. V shed 8 bases and J 4 bases; nucleotides not matched to a gene: 11. DNA of the CDR3: TGTGCCAGCCTGGAGTGGGGACAGGGGCGATACAATGAGCAGTTCTTC. This translates into CASLEWGQGRYNEQFF.

This chain links TRBV13 with TRBJ2-5; D may be TRBD2 (6 bases). There are 15 residues in the CDR3. Trimming shortened V by 2 bases and J by 2 bases, and 12 bases separated the two germline ends. The V gene's germline CDR1 is PRHDT and CDR2 FYEKMQ (reference sequence). The CDR3 DNA follows: TGTGCCAGCAGCTTAAGTTTTAGCGGACAAGAGACCCAGTACTTC. Residues: CASSLSFSGQETQYF.

The rearrangement uses TRBV11-2 and TRBJ1-6; 10 bases align to TRBD1. J lost 9 bases, V lost 4 bases, and 9 bases had no gene match. Germline CDR1 SGHAT, CDR2 FQNNGV. The CDR3 is made up of 16 amino acids. CDR3: CASSSSSTGGSSPLHF. CDR3 sequence (DNA): TGTGCCAGCAGCTCATCCTCGACAGGGGGCAGTTCACCCCTCCACTTT.

The rearrangement uses TRBV3-1 (or the pseudogene TRBV3-2) and TRBJ2-1; 10 positions match TRBD1. The CDR3 has 17 amino acids. CDR1 LGHDT and CDR2 YNNKEL come from the germline V gene (reference sequence). V was pared by 1 base and J by 5 bases, with 8 bases of the junction left unmatched. The CDR3 DNA follows: TGTGCCAGCAGCCAAGCAAAGGACAGGGGGGTGAACAATGAGCAGTTCTTC. Its translation is CASSQAKDRGVNNEQFF.

The rearrangement links TRBV5-1 to TRBJ2-2; 11 positions agree with TRBD1. CDR3 length: 15 residues. Germline CDR1 reads SGHRS; CDR2 reads YFSETQ. The trim removed 7 bases at V and 3 bases at J, leaving 5 bases unmatched. CDR3 sequence reads: CASGRDRGYTGELFF. CDR3 sequence (DNA): TGCGCCAGCGGCCGGGACAGGGGGTACACCGGGGAGCTGTTTTTT.

The chain employs TRBV7-9 and TRBJ2-5, with D perhaps TRBD2 (6 bases). CDR1 SEHNR and CDR2 FQNEAQ come from the germline V gene (reference sequence). Trimming stripped 4 bases from V and 3 bases from J, with 12 bases between. The CDR3 consists of 14 residues. The CDR3 spells CASSSVAEKETQYF. CDR3 in DNA: TGTGCCAGCAGCTCCGTAGCGGAGAAAGAGACCCAGTACTTC.

The chain uses TRBV6-5 and TRBJ1-2, with D maybe TRBD1 (5 bases). Trimming pared 7 bases from V and 6 bases from J, leaving 18 bases between. The length of the CDR3 is 14 residues. The germline V gene has CDR1 MNHEY and CDR2 SVGAGI. The CDR3 coding sequence is TGTGCCAGCAAGAGGGCAGGGCGTTCTAATGGCTACACCTTC. It is translated as CASKRAGRSNGYTF.

J is TRBJ2-3 and V is TRBV30, with a possible D match to TRBD1 (7 bases). The CDR3 length is 14 residues. Germline V gene sequence: CDR1 GTSNPN, CDR2 SVGIG (reference sequence). Trimming shortened V by 3 bases and J by 3 bases, and 13 bases separated the two germline ends. The CDR3, as DNA: TGTGCCTGGAGGCGACAGGGAGGAACAGATACGCAGTATTTT. This sequence encodes CAWRRQGGTDTQYF.

This rearrangement joins TRBV10-3 to TRBJ2-7; D is perhaps TRBD2 (5 bases). CDR1 and CDR2 (germline): ENHRY, SYGVKD. The V and J ends lost 8 bases and 3 bases respectively, with 8 bases between them. The CDR3 runs to 11 residues. The CDR3 loop reads CAISDYYEQYF. CDR3 nucleotide sequence: TGTGCCATCTCCGACTACTACGAGCAGTACTTC.

The chain links TRBV7-3 to TRBJ2-5, with D tentatively TRBD1 (5 bases). V lost 6 bases to trimming and J lost 5 bases, with 19 bases between them. The CDR3 covers 15 residues. Germline CDR1 SGHTA, CDR2 FQGTGA. The CDR3 sequence: CASRLGQPAGETQYF. The CDR3 coding sequence is TGTGCCAGCAGGCTAGGACAACCCGCCGGGGAGACCCAGTACTTC. The full variable domain, in which reference TRBV7-3 and TRBJ2-5 provide the parts outside the CDR3, is GAGVSQTPSNKVTEKGKYVELRCDPISGHTALYWYRQSLGQGPEFLIYFQGTGAADDSGLPNDRFFAVRPEGSVSTLKIQRTERGDSAVYLCASRLGQPAGETQYFGPGTRLLVL.

J is TRBJ2-2 and V is TRBV12-3 or TRBV12-4; perhaps TRBD1 as D (6 bases). V lost 6 bases and J lost 5, with 10 bases in between. This CDR3 has 13 residues. Here the CDR3 reads CASSGQLTGELFF. The CDR3, as DNA: TGTGCCAGCAGCGGACAGTTGACCGGGGAGCTGTTTTTT.

The chain uses TRBV4-3 and TRBJ1-1; D gene unclear. Germline assignment: CDR1 LGHNA and CDR2 YSLEER. Trimming cost V 0 bases and J 0 bases, with 11 bases left between them. The CDR3 runs to 16 residues. This CDR3 is CASSQDLAGLNTEAFF. CDR3 DNA sequence: TGCGCCAGCAGCCAAGATTTGGCGGGGTTGAACACTGAAGCTTTCTTT.

J is TRBJ1-3 and V is TRBV9, with D maybe TRBD1 (6 bases). Germline CDR1 reads SGDLS; CDR2 reads YYNGEE. V shed 3 bases and J shed 0 bases, with 7 bases lying between them. This CDR3 contains 14 residues. This CDR3 reads CASSGQDSGNTIYF. Here the CDR3 DNA reads TGTGCCAGCAGCGGACAGGACTCTGGAAACACCATATATTTT.

The chain recombines TRBV11-2 with TRBJ2-7; D remains ambiguous. This CDR3 spans 12 amino acids. Trimming removed 3 bases from V and 4 bases from J, with 7 bases in between. Looked up from germline, CDR1 is SGHAT and CDR2 is FQNNGV. The CDR3 region is CASSFPRYEQYF. CDR3 DNA sequence: TGTGCCAGCAGCTTTCCCCGATACGAGCAGTACTTC.

The chain has TRBV6-1 and TRBJ2-5, with no clear D. This CDR3 is built from 14 residues. Trimming stripped 1 base from V and 5 bases from J, with 11 bases between. Germline CDR1 and CDR2: MNHNS and SASEGT. CDR3: CASSEGGRLETQYF. The CDR3 DNA reads TGTGCCAGCAGTGAAGGAGGCAGGCTGGAGACCCAGTACTTC.

CDR3 region: CASSQLDEAFF. CDR3 nucleotides: TGTGCCAGCAGCCAATTGGATGAAGCTTTCTTT. The rearrangement joins TRBV3-1 (or the pseudogene TRBV3-2) to TRBJ1-1, with D uncertain. Trimming took 2 bases from V and 7 from J, leaving 5 bases between them. CDR3 size: 11 residues. Germline V lookup: CDR1 LGHDT, CDR2 YNNKEL (reference sequence).

The chain recombines TRBV28 with TRBJ2-7; TRBD1 agrees at 10 bases. After removal of 6 bases from V and 5 bases from J, the junction contained 16 bases not matched to a gene. This CDR3 is 17 amino acids long. The germline V gene has CDR1 MDHEN and CDR2 SYDVKM. As DNA, the CDR3 is TGTGCCAGCAGCGCCGGGACAGGGGCGCCTTTAGGCCACGAGCAGTACTTC. Translating gives CASSAGTGAPLGHEQYF.

The V gene is TRBV11-1, the J gene TRBJ1-6; D might be TRBD1 (5 bases). This CDR3 comprises 16 residues. V gave up 3 bases and J gave up 6 bases, with 15 bases separating them. In germline, CDR1 is SGHAT, CDR2 FQDESV (reference sequence). The CDR3 DNA sequence: TGTGCCAGCAGCTTCCTCCCAGGGTTCGGTAATTCACCCCTCCACTTT. This codes for CASSFLPGFGNSPLHF.

The DNA of the CDR3 is TGTGCCACCAGCCTTGGGGGGACAGGTTATCAGCCCCAGCATTTT. Its protein product is CATSLGGTGYQPQHF. The V and J genes are TRBV24-1 and TRBJ1-5; 8 positions agree with TRBD1. The CDR3 spans 15 residues. Germline CDR1 reads KGHDR; CDR2 reads SFDVKD. The ends lost 7 bases at V and 5 bases at J; junction bases unmatched: 9.

DNA of the CDR3: TGTGCCAGCAGCTTAGCGAGACAGGGTCTCGAGACCCAGTACTTC. This sequence encodes CASSLARQGLETQYF. This chain uses TRBV7-9 with TRBJ2-5; 7 bases map to TRBD1. The CDR3 spans 15 residues. CDR1 is SEHNR and CDR2 is FQNEAQ in the germline V gene (reference sequence). Losses at the gene ends were 0 bases for V and 5 bases for J; bases not matched to a gene: 6.

J is TRBJ2-2 and V is TRBV11-1, with 10 positions matching TRBD1. V lost 10 bases, J lost 5 bases, and 4 bases stayed unmatched. This CDR3 contains 13 residues. Looked up from germline, CDR1 is SGHAT and CDR2 is FQDESV (reference sequence). This CDR3 reads CATRQGATGELFF. The CDR3 DNA follows: TGTGCCACCCGACAGGGGGCGACCGGGGAGCTGTTTTTT.

This clone was recorded once. The rearrangement links TRBV7-2 to TRBJ2-1; D gene uncertain. V gave up 1 base and J gave up 8 bases, with 12 bases separating them. The CDR3 runs 14 residues. The germline V gene encodes CDR1 SGHTA and CDR2 FQGNSA. The CDR3, as DNA: TGTGCCAGCAGCTTAGGGTCTTGGCTATATGAGCAGTTCTTC. The encoded protein is CASSLGSWLYEQFF.

CDR3 residues: CASSPQETQYF. DNA for the CDR3: TGTGCCAGCAGCCCACAAGAGACCCAGTACTTC. V gene TRBV7-8 combines with J gene TRBJ2-5; the D is unclear. Trimming stripped 5 bases from V and 2 bases from J, with 3 bases between. Germline assignment: CDR1 SGHVS and CDR2 FQNEAQ. The CDR3 spans 11 residues.

DNA of the CDR3: TGTGCCTGGAGTGCATCGCTGGGTCCGCAACGTCAAGACGAGCAGTACTTC. Translating it yields CAWSASLGPQRQDEQYF. The rearrangement links TRBV30 to TRBJ2-7, with unresolved D. Trimming left V 1 base short and J 5 bases short, with 24 bases between. The CDR3 loop spans 17 amino acids. Per the germline V gene, CDR1 is GTSNPN and CDR2 is SVGIG (reference sequence).

The chain has TRBV19 and TRBJ2-5; 9 nucleotides agree with TRBD1. The CDR3 length is 14 residues. Germline V gene sequence: CDR1 LNHDA, CDR2 SQIVND (reference sequence). V shed 9 bases, J shed 6 bases, and the junction held 11 bases outside the gene matches. The CDR3 sequence: CASRGQGVRQTQYF. Written as DNA, the CDR3 is TGTGCCAGCCGGGGACAGGGCGTAAGACAGACCCAGTACTTC.

The chain has TRBV24-1 and TRBJ2-1, with TRBD1 matching 7 bases. This CDR3 comprises 14 residues. Germline V CDR1 and CDR2: KGHDR, SFDVKD. V lost 10 bases, J lost 0 bases, and 5 bases stayed unmatched. The CDR3 DNA reads as TGTGCCACAGGCGCAGGGGGCTCCTACAATGAGCAGTTCTTC. Translating gives CATGAGGSYNEQFF.

This clone turned up a few times. The chain recombines TRBV7-9 with TRBJ1-1, with no clear D. There are 13 residues in the CDR3. Trimming left V 5 bases short and J 7 bases short, with 14 bases between. Germline CDR1 is SEHNR and CDR2 is FQNEAQ (reference sequence). The CDR3 is CASSPGWVGEAFF. For the CDR3, the DNA is TGTGCCAGCAGCCCAGGTTGGGTAGGTGAAGCTTTCTTT.